The subject of this entry is one T cell receptor (beta chain). The antigen is unknown. Generated by immunoSEQ multiplex PCR, the TCRdb table keeps only in-frame clones and is missing some. The table shows around 86,000 clones, with approximately 77% occurring only once. This entry comes from a study of Ad26.COV2.S vaccination and SARS-CoV-2 variants. Regarding the study as a whole: Overall T cell responses may have been underestimated by the analyses of TCR breadth and depth. Post-vaccination breadth of spike-specific CD8+ and CD4+ T cell responses was reportedly substantial. For non-spike TCRs, breadth in vaccine recipients resembled that in placebo recipients.

Germline assignment: CDR1 SGHAT and CDR2 FQNNGV. The CDR3 spans 16 residues. After removal of 5 bases from V and 4 bases from J, the junction contained 12 bases not matched to a gene. The receptor was derived from a human donor who had recovered from COVID-19. Sequenced here: peripheral blood, sampled after recovery from COVID-19. The chain carries TRBV11-2 and TRBJ1-1, with TRBD1 matching 8 bases. The CDR3, as DNA: TGTGCCAGCAGCGCCACAGGACAGGGAGGGATCACTGAAGCTTTCTTT. This codes for CASSATGQGGITEAFF.